Ten or more counts support the clone carrying this T cell receptor (beta chain). The antigen is undetermined. This library used about 360 ng RNA and molecular barcoded adaptors spanning alpha/delta and beta/gamma chains. TCRdb ran MiXCR on the reads and lists one entry per CDR3 protein. Of 100,000 to 150,000 distinct CDR3 sequences in the sample, around 13% were seen once. The entry originates in a study of read filtering for tumor transcriptome and immune sequencing. In the study overall: TCR-mapped reads were about 3.5 to 10.27 million with IR-seq versus roughly 75 to 1,400 with RNA-seq.

This CDR3 region has 15 residues. V gave up 0 bases and J gave up 2 bases, with 10 bases separating them. Germline V gives CDR1 SGHRS, CDR2 YFSETQ. Points from the study as a whole: The sorted CD138-negative fraction was a mixed bone marrow immune population, not purified T cells. Dropping single-read clonotypes raised IR-seq and RNA-seq shared-clonotype correlation.

The receptor comes from a donor at least 40 years old with multiple myeloma. Specimen: a population of CD138-negative cells sorted from bone marrow. The chain is built from TRBV5-1 and TRBJ2-3; unclear D gene. CDR3 DNA: TGCGCCAGCAGCTTGGGGGATCGCCACACAGATACGCAGTATTTT. Translated: CASSLGDRHTDTQYF.